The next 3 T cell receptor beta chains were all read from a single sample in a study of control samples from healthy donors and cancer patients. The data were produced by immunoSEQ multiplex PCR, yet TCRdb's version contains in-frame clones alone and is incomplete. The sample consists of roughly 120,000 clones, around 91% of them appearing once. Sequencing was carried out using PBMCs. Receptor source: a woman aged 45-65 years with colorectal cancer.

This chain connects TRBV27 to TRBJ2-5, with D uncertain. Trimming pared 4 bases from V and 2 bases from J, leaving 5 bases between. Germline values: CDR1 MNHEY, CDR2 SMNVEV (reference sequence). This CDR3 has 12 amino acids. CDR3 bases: TGTGCCAGCAGTTACCAACAAGAGACCCAGTACTTC. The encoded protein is CASSYQQETQYF.

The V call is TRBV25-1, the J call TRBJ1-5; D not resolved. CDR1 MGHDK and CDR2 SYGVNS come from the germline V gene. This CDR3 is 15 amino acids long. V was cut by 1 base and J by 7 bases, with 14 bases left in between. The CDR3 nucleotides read TGTGCCAGCAGTGAATCGGGTCAGATTGACCAGCCCCAGCATTTT. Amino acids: CASSESGQIDQPQHF.

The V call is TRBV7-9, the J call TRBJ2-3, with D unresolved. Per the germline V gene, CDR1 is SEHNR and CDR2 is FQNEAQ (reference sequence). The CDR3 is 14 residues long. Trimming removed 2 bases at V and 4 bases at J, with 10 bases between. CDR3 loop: CASSLNIGPDTQYF. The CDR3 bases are TGTGCCAGCAGCTTAAATATAGGGCCAGATACGCAGTATTTT. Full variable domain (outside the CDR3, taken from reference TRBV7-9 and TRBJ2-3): DTGVSQNPRHKITKRGQNVTFRCDPISEHNRLYWYRQTLGQGPEFLTYFQNEAQLEKSRLLSDRFSAERPKGSFSTLEIQRTEQGDSAMYLCASSLNIGPDTQYFGPGTRLTVL.